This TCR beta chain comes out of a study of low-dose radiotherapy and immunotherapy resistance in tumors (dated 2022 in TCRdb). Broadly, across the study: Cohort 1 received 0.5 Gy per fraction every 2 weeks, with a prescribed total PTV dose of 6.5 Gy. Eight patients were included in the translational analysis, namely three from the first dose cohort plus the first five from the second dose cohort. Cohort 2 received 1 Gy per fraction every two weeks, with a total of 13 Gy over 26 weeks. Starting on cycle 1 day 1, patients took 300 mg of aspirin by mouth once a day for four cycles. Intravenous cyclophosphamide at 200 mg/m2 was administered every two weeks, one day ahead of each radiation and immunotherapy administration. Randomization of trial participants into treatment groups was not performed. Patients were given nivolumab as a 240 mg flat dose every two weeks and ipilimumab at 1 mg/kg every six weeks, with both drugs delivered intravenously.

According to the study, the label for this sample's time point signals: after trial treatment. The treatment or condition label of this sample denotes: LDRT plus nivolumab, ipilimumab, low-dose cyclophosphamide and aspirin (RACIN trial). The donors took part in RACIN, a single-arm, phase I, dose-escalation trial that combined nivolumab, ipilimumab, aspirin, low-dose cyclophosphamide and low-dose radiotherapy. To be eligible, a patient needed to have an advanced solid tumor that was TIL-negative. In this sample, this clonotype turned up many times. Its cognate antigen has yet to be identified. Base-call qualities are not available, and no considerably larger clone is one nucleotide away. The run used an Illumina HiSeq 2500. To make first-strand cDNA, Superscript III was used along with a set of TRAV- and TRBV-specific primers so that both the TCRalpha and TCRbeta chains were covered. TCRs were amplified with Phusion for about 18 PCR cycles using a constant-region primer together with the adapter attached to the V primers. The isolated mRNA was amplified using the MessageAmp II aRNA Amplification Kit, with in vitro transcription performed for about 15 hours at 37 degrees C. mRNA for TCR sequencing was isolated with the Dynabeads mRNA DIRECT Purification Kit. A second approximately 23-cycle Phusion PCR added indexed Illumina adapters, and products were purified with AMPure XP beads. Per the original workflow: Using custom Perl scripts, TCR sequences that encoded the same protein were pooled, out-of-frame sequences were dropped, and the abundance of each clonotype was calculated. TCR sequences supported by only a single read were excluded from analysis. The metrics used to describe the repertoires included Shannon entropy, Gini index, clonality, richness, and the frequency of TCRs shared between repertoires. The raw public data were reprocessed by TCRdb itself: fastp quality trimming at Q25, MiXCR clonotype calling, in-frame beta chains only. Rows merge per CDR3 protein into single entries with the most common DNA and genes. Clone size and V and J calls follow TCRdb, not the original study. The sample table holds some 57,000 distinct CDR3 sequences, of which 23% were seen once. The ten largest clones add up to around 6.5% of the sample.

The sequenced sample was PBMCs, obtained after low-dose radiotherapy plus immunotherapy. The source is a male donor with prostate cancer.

The nucleotide sequence reads as follows: TGTGCCAGCAGCCAAGCGGGGGAGTCTCTCTACAATGAGCAGTTCTTC. Its translation reads: CASSQAGESLYNEQFF. This receptor chain uses TRBV3-1 and TRBJ2-1; D gene: possibly TRBD2, on 6 matching bases. The CDR3, cysteine through phenylalanine, is 16 amino acids long. The entry retains the CDR3 DNA only, 48 bases that are in frame from base 1. The germline V gene (reference sequence) provides CDR1 LGHDT and CDR2 YNNKEL. V and J lose 1 base and 3 bases, and a span of 13 bases separates them.